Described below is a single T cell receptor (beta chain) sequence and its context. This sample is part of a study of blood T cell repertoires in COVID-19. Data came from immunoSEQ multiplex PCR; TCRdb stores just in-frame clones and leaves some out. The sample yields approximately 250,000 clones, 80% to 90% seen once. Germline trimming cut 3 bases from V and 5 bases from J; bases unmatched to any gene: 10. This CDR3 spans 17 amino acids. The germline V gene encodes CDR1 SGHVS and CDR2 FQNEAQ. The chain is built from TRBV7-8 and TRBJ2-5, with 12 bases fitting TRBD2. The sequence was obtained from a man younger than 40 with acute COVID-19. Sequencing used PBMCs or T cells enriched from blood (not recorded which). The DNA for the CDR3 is TGTGCCAGCAGCTTGAGACTAGCGGGAGTTGATCCGGAGACCCAGTACTTC. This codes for CASSLRLAGVDPETQYF.